One and the same sample provided the 32 T cell receptor beta chains below, sequenced in a study of T cell responses to AZD1222 COVID-19 vaccine. Profiling relied on immunoSEQ multiplex PCR, and the TCRdb table lists in-frame clones only, not all of them. The sample yields tens of thousands of clones, roughly nine tenths seen once. Material: peripheral blood, obtained on day 0 of AZD1222 vaccination. The source is an adult in good health.

This chain joins TRBV19 and TRBJ1-1; 8 nucleotides line up with TRBD1. V lost 6 bases, J lost 10 bases, and 13 bases stayed unmatched. The germline V gene encodes CDR1 LNHDA and CDR2 SQIVND (reference sequence). The CDR3 is made up of 14 amino acids. The CDR3 reads CASRIPGQGVGAFF. The CDR3 nucleotides are TGTGCCAGTAGAATACCCGGACAGGGAGTGGGAGCTTTCTTT.

The table lists this clone with many counts. The chain links TRBV3-1 (or the pseudogene TRBV3-2) to TRBJ2-2; no reliable D call. This CDR3 comprises 12 residues. V was clipped by 2 bases and J by 8 bases, with 6 bases between them. CDR1 and CDR2 (germline): LGHDT, YNNKEL (reference sequence). DNA of the CDR3: TGTGCCAGCAGCCAAAAACTAGGGGAGCTGTTTTTT. Residues: CASSQKLGELFF.

This clone was picked up a small number of times. The chain employs TRBV7-9 and TRBJ1-1, with TRBD1 matching 11 bases. Unmatched junction bases numbered 11, after V lost 8 bases and J lost 3 bases. This CDR3 is 16 amino acids long. Germline V gives CDR1 SEHNR, CDR2 FQNEAQ (reference sequence). CDR3 region: CASRPIPGQGDTEAFF. Written as DNA, the CDR3 is TGTGCCAGCCGTCCGATCCCGGGACAGGGGGACACTGAAGCTTTCTTT.

The chain recombines TRBV4-2 with TRBJ1-1; D call uncertain. CDR3 length: 15 residues. Germline V gene lookup returns CDR1 LGHNA and CDR2 YNFKEQ. V was pared by 4 bases and J by 3 bases, with 15 bases between. CDR3 nucleotide sequence: TGTGCCAGCAGCCGAAGCTGGAACAGAGACACTGAAGCTTTCTTT. Protein product: CASSRSWNRDTEAFF.

This chain joins TRBV5-1 and TRBJ1-1, with TRBD1 matching over 10 bases. The junction had 7 bases not matched to a gene; V was cut back by 4 bases and J by 1 base. From germline, CDR1 is SGHRS and CDR2 YFSETQ. The CDR3 covers 16 residues. CDR3 DNA sequence: TGCGCCAGCAGCATGGATGGACAGGGGGGGAACACTGAAGCTTTCTTT. This codes for CASSMDGQGGNTEAFF.

This clone has more than one count but fewer than ten. The CDR3 region is CAWRLKRDRYYEQYF. The CDR3 coding sequence is TGTGCCTGGAGGTTAAAAAGGGACAGATACTACGAGCAGTACTTC. V usage is TRBV30 and J usage is TRBJ2-7; 7 bases agree with TRBD1. The CDR3 is 15 amino acids. The V and J ends lost 3 bases and 3 bases, in that order; junction bases with no gene match: 11. Per the germline V gene, CDR1 is GTSNPN and CDR2 is SVGIG (reference sequence).

This CDR3 reads CASTGAKDTEAFF. The CDR3 coding sequence is TGTGCCAGCACAGGAGCCAAGGACACTGAAGCTTTCTTT. This chain links TRBV6-5 with TRBJ1-1, with D uncertain. The germline V gene encodes CDR1 MNHEY and CDR2 SVGAGI. The CDR3 extends over 13 amino acids. Trimming took 7 bases from V and 3 from J, leaving 12 bases between them.

The chain is built from TRBV3-1 (or the pseudogene TRBV3-2) and TRBJ1-1; D perhaps matches TRBD1 (6 bases). CDR1 is LGHDT and CDR2 is YNNKEL in the germline V gene (reference sequence). This CDR3 region has 13 residues. V lost 2 bases and J lost 6, with 10 bases in between. The CDR3 protein is CASSQRGIPEAFF. The CDR3 DNA reads TGTGCCAGCAGCCAAAGGGGGATTCCTGAAGCTTTCTTT.

V and J are TRBV5-4 and TRBJ2-5, with TRBD2 matching over 7 bases. CDR3 length equals 15 residues. V was pared by 4 bases and J by 3 bases, with 9 bases of the junction left unmatched. The germline V gene has CDR1 SGHNT and CDR2 YYREEE (reference sequence). The CDR3 DNA reads as TGTGCCAGCAGCGGGAGCGGGACGGCCAAAGAGACCCAGTACTTC. This translates into CASSGSGTAKETQYF.

There are a few counts of this clone. The chain links TRBV10-3 to TRBJ2-7; TRBD1 or TRBD2 may be the D gene (5 bases each). The CDR3 is 13 residues long. Germline CDR1 and CDR2: ENHRY and SYGVKD. V lost 2 bases to trimming and J lost 6 bases, with 11 bases between them. CDR3 loop: CAISEPRGAEQYF. CDR3 coding DNA: TGTGCCATCAGTGAGCCTCGGGGCGCCGAGCAGTACTTC.

The chain combines TRBV30 with TRBJ1-6; D not certain. Trimming cost V 0 bases and J 10 bases, with 7 bases left between them. Germline-derived CDR1 and CDR2 are GTSNPN and SVGIG (reference sequence). This CDR3 is built from 12 residues. The CDR3 coding sequence is TGTGCCTGGAGTGTACTGAGGTCACCCCTCCACTTT. It translates to CAWSVLRSPLHF.

The chain employs TRBV6-2 or TRBV6-3 and TRBJ1-2; TRBD1 is a possible D gene (5 bases). V was trimmed by 0 bases and J by 2 bases, leaving 10 bases between them. This CDR3 has 15 residues. Germline V gene data show CDR1 as MNHEY and CDR2 as SVGEGT. DNA for the CDR3: TGTGCCAGCAGTTACTCATGGCGGGACAACTATGGCTACACCTTC. It is translated as CASSYSWRDNYGYTF.

This chain uses TRBV6-4 with TRBJ2-4, with TRBD2 identical over 10 bases. The CDR3 totals 20 residues. CDR1 is MRHNA, CDR2 SNTAGT, per germline. Trimming removed 0 bases from V and 0 bases from J; junction bases left unmatched: 11. The CDR3 here is CASSDSRAGGVEIAKNIQYF. The CDR3 region has the DNA TGTGCCAGCAGTGACTCGAGAGCGGGGGGGGTCGAGATAGCCAAAAACATTCAGTACTTC.

The chain joins TRBV5-1 to TRBJ1-5; D might be TRBD1 (5 bases). The CDR3 consists of 14 residues. Germline V CDR1 and CDR2: SGHRS, YFSETQ. Trimming removed 2 bases at V and 6 bases at J, with 12 bases between. The DNA of the CDR3 is TGCGCCAGCAGCTTAGCAGGGTTTGGTCAGCCCCAGCATTTT. It codes for CASSLAGFGQPQHF.

This chain connects TRBV18 to TRBJ2-7; D might be TRBD1 (7 bases). Trimming removed 5 bases from V and 7 bases from J, with 21 bases in between. The CDR3 is 15 residues long. Germline-derived CDR1 and CDR2 are KGHSH and LQKENI. The DNA for the CDR3 is TGTGCCAGCTCAAGGGGGCCAACTAGCCTCGCGGAGCAGTACTTC. As protein: CASSRGPTSLAEQYF.

The chain has TRBV10-1 and TRBJ1-6, with D unresolved. Trimming shortened V by 7 bases and J by 9 bases, and 13 bases separated the two germline ends. CDR3 length: 13 residues. From germline, CDR1 is WNHNN and CDR2 SYGVQD (reference sequence). The CDR3 DNA reads TGCGCCAGCACTAGGACGGCCGGTTCACCCCTCCACTTT. This translates into CASTRTAGSPLHF.

The rearrangement links TRBV7-9 to TRBJ1-1; possible D gene TRBD1, 5 bases. This CDR3 contains 13 residues. V gave up 5 bases and J gave up 4 bases, with 11 bases separating them. Germline CDR1 reads SEHNR; CDR2 reads FQNEAQ (reference sequence). CDR3 sequence: CASSPGGVTEAFF. CDR3 bases: TGTGCCAGCAGCCCTGGGGGGGTCACTGAAGCTTTCTTT.

CDR3 amino acids: CASSAPLGSGYTF. CDR3 in DNA: TGTGCCAGCAGCGCACCCCTAGGGTCTGGCTACACCTTC. The rearrangement joins TRBV7-9 to TRBJ1-2; D gene ambiguous. Trimming took off 5 bases at V and 7 bases at J, with 14 bases between the two ends. This CDR3 comprises 13 residues. Germline-derived CDR1 and CDR2 are SEHNR and FQNEAQ (reference sequence).

This chain joins TRBV30 and TRBJ2-1; 8 bases match TRBD2. This CDR3 contains 14 residues. CDR1 and CDR2 (germline): GTSNPN, SVGIG (reference sequence). J gave up 6 bases and V 4 bases, and 8 bases lay outside the gene matches. The CDR3 nucleotides read TGTGCCTGGATTCCCGGCGGGACTAGCAATGAGCAGTTCTTC. Translation: CAWIPGGTSNEQFF.

The genes are TRBV7-9 and TRBJ2-7, with 10 bases that match TRBD2. CDR1 is SEHNR and CDR2 is FQNEAQ in the germline V gene (reference sequence). There are 16 residues in the CDR3. The V segment lost 5 bases and the J segment 1 base; nucleotides outside the gene matches: 8. The CDR3 sequence: CASSPILAGGSYEQYF. In nucleotides, the CDR3 is TGTGCCAGCAGCCCCATCTTAGCGGGAGGATCCTACGAGCAGTACTTC.

The V call is TRBV15, the J call TRBJ2-6; no clear D. The V end lost 1 base, the J end lost 0 bases, and 16 bases lay between the germline ends. The CDR3 is 19 residues long. Germline CDR1 reads LNHNV; CDR2 reads YYDKDF (reference sequence). CDR3: CATSRGQVGYLSGANVLTF. The CDR3 DNA is TGTGCCACCAGCAGAGGGCAAGTTGGCTACCTCTCTGGGGCCAACGTCCTGACTTTC.

The J gene is TRBJ2-1, the V gene TRBV4-2; 14 nucleotides agree with TRBD2. The V and J ends lost 0 bases and 8 bases, in that order; junction bases with no gene match: 15. Germline CDR1 reads LGHNA; CDR2 reads YNFKEQ. This CDR3 contains 20 residues. The CDR3 coding sequence is TGTGCCAGCAGCCAAGATAGGCACAGGCGGGGACTAGCGGGAGTATATGAGCAGTTCTTC. It is translated as CASSQDRHRRGLAGVYEQFF.

The rearrangement joins TRBV24-1 to TRBJ2-1; D uncertain. The V and J ends lost 3 bases and 2 bases respectively, with 10 bases between them. CDR1 is KGHDR, CDR2 SFDVKD, per germline. The CDR3 is made up of 15 amino acids. CDR3 DNA sequence: TGTGCCACCAGTGATCCACGGGTTACCTACAATGAGCAGTTCTTC. Amino acid sequence: CATSDPRVTYNEQFF.

The rearrangement links TRBV18 to TRBJ2-7; D is perhaps TRBD1 (6 bases). Per germline, CDR1 KGHSH and CDR2 LQKENI. Deletions cut 6 bases from V and 5 bases from J, with 20 bases between. The CDR3 length is 15 residues. The CDR3 sequence is CASSLNPGHEDEQYF. The CDR3 coding sequence is TGTGCCAGCTCCCTAAATCCGGGACATGAGGACGAGCAGTACTTC.

The genes are TRBV19 and TRBJ2-7; the match to TRBD1 covers 8 bases. With V trimmed by 1 base and J by 2 bases, 4 bases remained unmatched. CDR3 length: 15 amino acids. Per germline, CDR1 LNHDA and CDR2 SQIVND (reference sequence). The CDR3 coding sequence is TGTGCCAGTAGTATAGGTGGGACAGGTACCTACGAGCAGTACTTC. This translates into CASSIGGTGTYEQYF.

The genes are TRBV19 and TRBJ1-5; 7 bases map to TRBD1. Germline V gene lookup returns CDR1 LNHDA and CDR2 SQIVND (reference sequence). The J segment lost 2 bases and the V segment lost 4 bases, leaving 5 bases of the junction unmatched. CDR3 length: 15 amino acids. The CDR3: CASSTRQGGNQPQHF. The DNA of the CDR3 is TGTGCCAGTAGTACCCGCCAGGGGGGCAATCAGCCCCAGCATTTT.

J is TRBJ2-3 and V is TRBV4-3, with 13 positions matching TRBD2. The germline CDR1 and CDR2 sequences are LGHNA and YSLEER. This CDR3 contains 16 residues. The V and J ends lost 4 bases and 3 bases, in that order; junction bases with no gene match: 4. The CDR3 DNA reads TGCGCCAGCAGCCCGCGGGGACTAGCGGGGACAGATACGCAGTATTTT. This gives the protein CASSPRGLAGTDTQYF.

This chain links TRBV10-2 with TRBJ2-7; the D gene is possibly TRBD2 (5 bases). CDR1 and CDR2 from the germline V gene are WSHSY and SAAADI. The CDR3 is 13 residues long. With 7 bases removed from V and 4 bases from J, the gap between germline ends came to 14 bases. The CDR3 DNA sequence: TGCGCCAGCAAACAAGCGGCTAGTTACGAGCAGTACTTC. Protein product: CASKQAASYEQYF.

The chain is built from TRBV30 and TRBJ1-1, with D unresolved. The V and J ends lost 2 bases and 1 base respectively, with 11 bases between them. Germline lookup yields CDR1 GTSNPN and CDR2 SVGIG (reference sequence). This CDR3 has 14 amino acids. This CDR3 reads CAWSRQVRNTEAFF. The CDR3 nucleotides read TGTGCCTGGAGTAGGCAGGTGAGGAACACTGAAGCTTTCTTT.

This clone was seen only a few times. The chain has TRBV12-3 or TRBV12-4 and TRBJ2-7; D is ambiguous. V dropped 4 bases and J dropped 4 bases, with 8 bases sitting between them. This CDR3 comprises 12 residues. The DNA for the CDR3 is TGTGCCAGCAGTTCCCTCAGATACGAGCAGTACTTC. Its protein is CASSSLRYEQYF.

On this clone: Germline and junction disagree at one end, which may indicate a read error. The J gene is TRBJ2-1, the V gene TRBV7-7; TRBD2 matches 9 bases. This CDR3 is built from 16 residues. CDR1 SSHAT and CDR2 FNYEAQ come from the germline V gene (reference sequence). This CDR3 reads CASSLDAGGPLDEQFF. CDR3 coding DNA: TGTGCTAGCAGCTTAGATGCGGGAGGGCCGTTAGATGAGCAGTTCTTC.

The V call is TRBV30, the J call TRBJ1-1; no firm D call. The V end lost 4 bases, the J end lost 11 bases, and 17 bases lay between the germline ends. The CDR3 length is 12 residues. The germline V gene has CDR1 GTSNPN and CDR2 SVGIG (reference sequence). The CDR3 nucleotides are TGTGCCTGGATGGGGTCAGCGTTAATGGCTTTCTTT. It is translated as CAWMGSALMAFF. Full variable domain (missing parts from reference TRBV30 and TRBJ1-1): SQTIHQWPATLVQPVGSPLSLECTVEGTSNPNLYWYRQAAGRGLQLLFYSVGIGQISSEVPQNLSASRPQDRQFILSSKKLLLSDSGFYLCAWMGSALMAFFGQGTRLTVV.